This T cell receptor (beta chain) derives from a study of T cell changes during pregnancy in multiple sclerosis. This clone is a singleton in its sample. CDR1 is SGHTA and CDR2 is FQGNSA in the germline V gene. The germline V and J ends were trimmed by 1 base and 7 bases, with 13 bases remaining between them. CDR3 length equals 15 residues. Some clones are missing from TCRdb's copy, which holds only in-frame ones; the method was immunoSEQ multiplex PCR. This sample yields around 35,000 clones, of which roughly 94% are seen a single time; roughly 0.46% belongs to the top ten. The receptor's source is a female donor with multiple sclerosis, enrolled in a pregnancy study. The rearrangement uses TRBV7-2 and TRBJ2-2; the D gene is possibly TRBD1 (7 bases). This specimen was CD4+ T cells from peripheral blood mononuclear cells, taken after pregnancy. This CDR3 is CASSLGQGGGGELFF. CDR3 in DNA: TGTGCCAGCAGCTTAGGCCAGGGGGGTGGCGGGGAGCTGTTTTTT.